These 26 T cell receptor beta chains came from one sample sequenced in a study of blood T cell repertoires in COVID-19. The repertoire was sequenced with immunoSEQ multiplex PCR; TCRdb's copy has only in-frame clones and lacks some. The data show some 320,000 clones, with approximately 87% seen just once and about 5.7% held by the top ten. Material for sequencing was PBMCs or T cells enriched from blood (not recorded which). The receptors derive from a woman in her twenties or thirties who had recovered from COVID-19.

The genes are TRBV3-1 (or the pseudogene TRBV3-2) and TRBJ2-7, with TRBD2 as a possible D gene (6 bases). The germline V and J ends were trimmed by 4 bases and 6 bases, with 13 bases remaining between them. The length of the CDR3 is 13 residues. From germline, CDR1 is LGHDT and CDR2 YNNKEL (reference sequence). In DNA, the CDR3 is TGTGCCAGCAGCCGGGCCGGGGGTGGCGAGCAGTACTTC. As protein: CASSRAGGGEQYF.

The chain uses TRBV2 and TRBJ1-6, with 8 bases matching TRBD1. The CDR3 contains 14 residues. Germline V gene data show CDR1 as SNHLY and CDR2 as FYNNEI. Trimming cost V 6 bases and J 10 bases; bases outside gene matches: 8. The CDR3: CASSLDRGRSPLHF. CDR3 nucleotide sequence: TGTGCCAGCAGCCTCGACAGGGGAAGGTCACCCCTCCACTTT.

CDR3 sequence: CASSFGEVFQETQYF. CDR3 sequence (DNA): TGCGCCAGCAGCTTCGGGGAGGTCTTCCAAGAGACCCAGTACTTC. The chain couples TRBV5-1 to TRBJ2-5, with D perhaps matching TRBD2 (6 bases). Germline V CDR1 and CDR2: SGHRS, YFSETQ. The CDR3 is 15 amino acids. V was cut by 2 bases and J by 1 base, with 12 bases left in between. Combining the CDR3 with reference TRBV5-1 and TRBJ2-5 gives the whole variable domain KAGVTQTPRYLIKTRGQQVTLSCSPISGHRSVSWYQQTPGQGLQFLFEYFSETQRNKGNFPGRFSGRQFSNSRSEMNVSTLELGDSALYLCASSFGEVFQETQYFGPGTRLLVL.

The chain uses TRBV19 and TRBJ1-1; possibly TRBD1 for D (5 bases). Trimming shortened V by 3 bases and J by 5 bases, and 10 bases separated the two germline ends. Germline CDR1 reads LNHDA; CDR2 reads SQIVND (reference sequence). CDR3 length: 13 residues. This chain's CDR3 is CASSIKKGTEAFF. In nucleotides, the CDR3 is TGTGCCAGTAGTATTAAGAAGGGGACTGAAGCTTTCTTT.

The V call is TRBV27, the J call TRBJ2-3; maybe TRBD1 (5 bases). The length of the CDR3 is 15 residues. The V gene lost 3 bases and the J gene lost 6 bases, with 16 bases spanning the gap. In germline, CDR1 is MNHEY, CDR2 SMNVEV (reference sequence). In nucleotides, the CDR3 is TGTGCCAGCAGTTTCAGTCGGCAGGGATTTGATACGCAGTATTTT. Its protein product is CASSFSRQGFDTQYF.

The chain uses TRBV2 and TRBJ1-2; D gene uncertain. The CDR3 spans 15 residues. Trimming removed 4 bases at V and 3 bases at J, with 15 bases between. CDR1 and CDR2 from the germline V gene are SNHLY and FYNNEI. CDR3 nucleotides: TGTGCCAGCAGTGTCGACCTATTCGGGGACTATGGCTACACCTTC. Its protein product is CASSVDLFGDYGYTF.

V and J are TRBV5-1 and TRBJ1-1; TRBD1 matches at 7 bases. CDR3 size: 14 residues. The V segment lost 5 bases and the J segment 3 bases; nucleotides outside the gene matches: 7. Germline CDR1 SGHRS, CDR2 YFSETQ. The CDR3 DNA reads as TGCGCCAGCAGTTATACAGGGGCAGACACTGAAGCTTTCTTT. Encoded protein: CASSYTGADTEAFF.

The chain has TRBV25-1 and TRBJ1-3; no reliable D call. Germline CDR1 is MGHDK and CDR2 is SYGVNS. CDR3 length: 16 amino acids. V was cut by 1 base and J by 0 bases, with 10 bases left in between. Here the CDR3 DNA reads TGTGCCAGCAGTGAATTGGGAGAAAACTCTGGAAACACCATATATTTT. It is translated as CASSELGENSGNTIYF.

Many counts were recorded for this clone. The chain couples TRBV6-4 to TRBJ2-2, with D possibly TRBD2 on 5 matching bases. This CDR3 is 13 amino acids long. V gave up 4 bases and J gave up 2 bases, with 5 bases separating them. Per germline, CDR1 MRHNA and CDR2 SNTAGT. In DNA form, the CDR3 reads TGTGCCAGCAGTGGGACTAACACCGGGGAGCTGTTTTTT. Protein: CASSGTNTGELFF.

CDR3 sequence reads: CASSSENGYTF. The CDR3 DNA reads as TGTGCCAGCAGTTCGGAGAATGGCTACACCTTC. The V call is TRBV28, the J call TRBJ1-2; D gene ambiguous. This CDR3 is built from 11 residues. CDR1 is MDHEN, CDR2 SYDVKM, per germline. V was cut by 4 bases and J by 6 bases, with 6 bases left in between.

This chain links TRBV19 with TRBJ1-6, with TRBD1 matching 12 bases. Germline CDR1 and CDR2: LNHDA and SQIVND (reference sequence). V trimming: 4 bases; J trimming: 9 bases; junction bases outside the gene matches: 10. The CDR3 has 17 residues. CDR3 in amino acids: CASSKFPGQGARSPLHF. The CDR3 DNA reads as TGTGCCAGTAGTAAATTCCCGGGACAGGGGGCGCGTTCACCCCTCCACTTT. Full variable domain (remainder filled in from reference TRBV19 and TRBJ1-6): DGGITQSPKYLFRKEGQNVTLSCEQNLNHDAMYWYRQDPGQGLRLIYYSQIVNDFQKGDIAEGYSVSREKKESFPLTVTSAQKNPTAFYLCASSKFPGQGARSPLHFGNGTRLTVT.

This chain connects TRBV7-9 to TRBJ1-2; D is ambiguous. The CDR3 extends over 12 amino acids. V gave up 1 base and J gave up 8 bases, with 8 bases separating them. CDR1 is SEHNR and CDR2 is FQNEAQ in the germline V gene (reference sequence). CDR3 nucleotide sequence: TGTGCCAGCAGCTTAGGAGAGGTCGGCTACACCTTC. Translated: CASSLGEVGYTF.

This sequence joins TRBV30 and TRBJ2-3, with D perhaps TRBD2 (7 bases). V shed 2 bases and J shed 6 bases, with 12 bases lying between them. Germline CDR1 and CDR2: GTSNPN and SVGIG (reference sequence). The CDR3 runs to 13 residues. This CDR3 is CAWSRGGADTQYF. The CDR3 DNA reads as TGTGCCTGGAGTAGGGGGGGAGCGGATACGCAGTATTTT.

The rearrangement uses TRBV29-1 and TRBJ2-3; D is unresolved. The CDR3 consists of 14 residues. Germline V gene data show CDR1 as SQVTM and CDR2 as ANQGSEA. The V end was cut by 4 bases, the J end by 0 bases, with 11 bases between. CDR3 sequence reads: CSVAPPGSTDTQYF. CDR3 nucleotide sequence: TGCAGCGTTGCGCCCCCAGGTAGCACAGATACGCAGTATTTT.

The gene calls are TRBV5-1 and TRBJ1-3; the D is unclear. CDR1 is SGHRS, CDR2 YFSETQ, per germline. Trimming pared 0 bases from V and 4 bases from J, leaving 5 bases between. The CDR3 sequence is 13 residues long. The CDR3: CASSLGAGNTIYF. Here the CDR3 DNA reads TGCGCCAGCAGCTTGGGGGCCGGAAACACCATATATTTT.

The chain is built from TRBV29-1 and TRBJ1-2; no reliable D call. The CDR3 runs to 14 residues. The V gene's germline CDR1 is SQVTM and CDR2 ANQGSEA. V shed 3 bases and J shed 6 bases, with 17 bases lying between them. CDR3 residues: CSVEDPLRENGYTF. The CDR3 region has the DNA TGCAGCGTTGAGGACCCCCTGAGGGAGAATGGCTACACCTTC.

This clone appeared once. The chain links TRBV7-9 to TRBJ2-7, with D perhaps matching TRBD1 (5 bases). This CDR3 contains 15 residues. V lost 6 bases and J 1 base, leaving 16 bases between the germline ends. CDR1 and CDR2 (germline): SEHNR, FQNEAQ (reference sequence). The CDR3 coding sequence is TGTGCCAGCAGTCCGGACATCACGAGATCCTACGAGCAGTACTTC. Protein product: CASSPDITRSYEQYF.

This chain uses TRBV5-6 with TRBJ2-7; tentatively, D is TRBD2 (6 bases). Trimming removed 2 bases from V and 7 bases from J, with 22 bases in between. Germline lookup yields CDR1 SGHDT and CDR2 YYEEEE. The CDR3 runs 16 residues. The CDR3 loop is CASSFSGRVRTGEQYF. The CDR3 DNA follows: TGTGCCAGCAGCTTTAGCGGACGGGTTCGTACGGGAGAGCAGTACTTC.

The J gene is TRBJ1-5, the V gene TRBV12-5, with a weak D call TRBD1 (5 bases). V dropped 5 bases and J dropped 4 bases, with 15 bases sitting between them. This CDR3 is built from 15 residues. Germline V gene sequence: CDR1 LGHNT, CDR2 FRNRAP. The CDR3 nucleotides are TGTGCTAGTGGTCACGGGACTGACAGAAATCAGCCCCAGCATTTT. It is translated as CASGHGTDRNQPQHF.

This clone was counted a single time. V gene TRBV20-1 combines with J gene TRBJ1-6; D unclear. V dropped 3 bases and J dropped 14 bases, with 17 bases sitting between them. The CDR3 loop spans 13 amino acids. The germline gives CDR1 DFQATT, CDR2 SNEGSKA (reference sequence). As DNA, the CDR3 is TGCAGTGCTAGTGCCAGAAACCTTGAAGCCCTCCACTTT. Translating it yields CSASARNLEALHF.

This clone was found a few times. The chain is built from TRBV4-1 and TRBJ2-7, with D perhaps matching TRBD1 (6 bases). Germline lookup yields CDR1 MGHRA and CDR2 YSYEKL. CDR3 length: 15 amino acids. Deletions cut 4 bases from V and 3 bases from J, with 16 bases between. The DNA for the CDR3 is TGCGCCAGCAGCCCTTCGGGACAAGGTCTCTACGAGCAGTACTTC. It translates to CASSPSGQGLYEQYF.

The chain recombines TRBV9 with TRBJ2-1; 12 bases line up with TRBD2. With 3 bases clipped from V and 5 bases from J, the junction kept 6 bases outside the gene matches. This CDR3 spans 16 amino acids. Germline V gene lookup returns CDR1 SGDLS and CDR2 YYNGEE. The CDR3 sequence: CASSGGLAGSNNEQFF. The CDR3 coding sequence is TGTGCCAGCAGCGGTGGACTAGCGGGGTCGAACAATGAGCAGTTCTTC.

The rearrangement links TRBV7-9 to TRBJ1-2; D ambiguous. This CDR3 region has 14 residues. V was shortened by 5 bases and J by 4 bases, with 14 bases between the two germline ends. Germline CDR1 is SEHNR and CDR2 is FQNEAQ (reference sequence). The CDR3 is CASSLLDGTYGYTF. CDR3 bases: TGTGCCAGCAGCCTGCTAGACGGAACCTATGGCTACACCTTC.

The chain joins TRBV7-9 to TRBJ2-3; unclear D gene. Trimming removed 7 bases from V and 0 bases from J, with 23 bases in between. CDR1 is SEHNR, CDR2 FQNEAQ, per germline (reference sequence). The CDR3 contains 18 residues. As DNA, the CDR3 is TGTGCCAGCAACATATACAGCTCTCCACCACTTAGCACAGATACGCAGTATTTT. Its protein product is CASNIYSSPPLSTDTQYF.

The chain recombines TRBV19 with TRBJ1-5; maybe TRBD1 (6 bases). Germline loops: CDR1 LNHDA, CDR2 SQIVND (reference sequence). The CDR3 covers 15 residues. V lost 1 base and J lost 2, with 9 bases in between. The CDR3 nucleotides read TGTGCCAGTAGTATAGGGGGGCCCGGCAATCAGCCCCAGCATTTT. This sequence encodes CASSIGGPGNQPQHF.

V is TRBV7-9 and J is TRBJ1-6; D remains unclear. The CDR3 sequence is 15 residues long. Trimming left V 8 bases short and J 9 bases short, with 20 bases between. Per germline, CDR1 SEHNR and CDR2 FQNEAQ (reference sequence). As DNA, the CDR3 is TGTGCCAGCGACTCAAATGGCGGGCCTGGTTCACCCCTCCACTTT. Encoded protein: CASDSNGGPGSPLHF.